The T cell receptor (beta chain) described here comes from a study of blood T cell repertoires in COVID-19. Overall study: From the United States, Italy and Spain came samples of acute and convalescent COVID-19.

The CDR3 spans 15 residues. CDR1 is LGHDT and CDR2 is YNNKEL in the germline V gene (reference sequence). The ends lost 4 bases at V and 3 bases at J; junction bases unmatched: 8. Generated by immunoSEQ multiplex PCR, the TCRdb table keeps only in-frame clones and is missing some. The sample has some 400,000 clones, 80% to 90% seen once. The chain recombines TRBV3-1 (or the pseudogene TRBV3-2) with TRBJ2-7, with 8 nucleotides matching TRBD2. The sequence was obtained from a woman under 40 with COVID-19, enrolled during active disease. Sequences were obtained from peripheral blood. In DNA, the CDR3 is TGTGCCAGCAGCCCGCCAACGGGACTAGGCTACGAGCAGTACTTC. This encodes CASSPPTGLGYEQYF.